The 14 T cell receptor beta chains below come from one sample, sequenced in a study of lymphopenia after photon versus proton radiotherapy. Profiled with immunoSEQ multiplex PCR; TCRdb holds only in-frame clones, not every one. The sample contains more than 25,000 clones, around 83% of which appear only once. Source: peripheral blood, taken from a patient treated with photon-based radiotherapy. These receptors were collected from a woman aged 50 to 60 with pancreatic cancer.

As DNA, the CDR3 is TGTGCCAGCAGCCAAGGGAATAGCAATCAGCCCCAGCATTTT. Protein sequence: CASSQGNSNQPQHF. The rearrangement links TRBV4-2 to TRBJ1-5, with unresolved D. The germline CDR1 and CDR2 sequences are LGHNA and YNFKEQ. V lost 1 base to trimming and J lost 0 bases, with 4 bases between them. This CDR3 has 14 amino acids.

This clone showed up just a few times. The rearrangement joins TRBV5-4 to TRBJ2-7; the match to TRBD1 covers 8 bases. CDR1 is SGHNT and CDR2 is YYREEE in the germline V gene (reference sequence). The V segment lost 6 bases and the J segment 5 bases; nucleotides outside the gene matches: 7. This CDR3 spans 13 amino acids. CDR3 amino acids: CASTLARGHEQYF. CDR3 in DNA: TGTGCCAGCACTCTGGCCAGGGGGCACGAGCAGTACTTC. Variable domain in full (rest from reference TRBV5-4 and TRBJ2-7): ETGVTQSPTHLIKTRGQQVTLRCSSQSGHNTVSWYQQALGQGPQFIFQYYREEENGRGNFPPRFSGLQFPNYSSELNVNALELDDSALYLCASTLARGHEQYFGPGTRLTVT.

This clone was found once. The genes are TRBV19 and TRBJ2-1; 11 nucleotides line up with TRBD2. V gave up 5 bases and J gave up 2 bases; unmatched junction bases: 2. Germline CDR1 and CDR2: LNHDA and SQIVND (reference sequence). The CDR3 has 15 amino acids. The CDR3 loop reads CASSGGLAAYNEQFF. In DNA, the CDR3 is TGTGCCAGTAGTGGGGGACTAGCGGCCTACAATGAGCAGTTCTTC. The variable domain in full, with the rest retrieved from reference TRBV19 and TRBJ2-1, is DGGITQSPKYLFRKEGQNVTLSCEQNLNHDAMYWYRQDPGQGLRLIYYSQIVNDFQKGDIAEGYSVSREKKESFPLTVTSAQKNPTAFYLCASSGGLAAYNEQFFGPGTRLTVL.

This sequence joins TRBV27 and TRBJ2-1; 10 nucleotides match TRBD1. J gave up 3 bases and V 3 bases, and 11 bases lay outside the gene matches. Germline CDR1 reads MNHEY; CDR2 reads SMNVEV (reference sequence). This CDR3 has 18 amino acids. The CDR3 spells CASSFLPPGQGNYNEQFF. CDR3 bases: TGTGCCAGCAGTTTTTTGCCCCCGGGACAGGGGAACTACAATGAGCAGTTCTTC.

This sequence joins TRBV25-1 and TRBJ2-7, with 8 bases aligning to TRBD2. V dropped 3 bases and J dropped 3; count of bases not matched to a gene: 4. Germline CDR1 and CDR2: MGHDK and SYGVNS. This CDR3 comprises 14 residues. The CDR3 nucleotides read TGTGCCAGCAGTGAGGTCCGGGAGGGCTACGAGCAGTACTTC. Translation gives CASSEVREGYEQYF.

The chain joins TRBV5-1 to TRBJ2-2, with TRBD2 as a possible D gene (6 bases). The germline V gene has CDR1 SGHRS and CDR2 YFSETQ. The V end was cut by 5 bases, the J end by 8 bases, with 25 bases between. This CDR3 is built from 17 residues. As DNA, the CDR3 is TGCGCCAGCAGACTAGCCCAGGGTGGATACGGTTCGGGGGAGCTGTTTTTT. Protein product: CASRLAQGGYGSGELFF.

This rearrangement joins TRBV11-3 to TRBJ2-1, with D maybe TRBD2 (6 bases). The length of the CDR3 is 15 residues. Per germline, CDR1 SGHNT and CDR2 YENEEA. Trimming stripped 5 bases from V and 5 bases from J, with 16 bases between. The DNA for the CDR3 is TGTGCCAGCAGCCAAGGAGGGCAGGCGAACAATGAGCAGTTCTTC. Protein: CASSQGGQANNEQFF.

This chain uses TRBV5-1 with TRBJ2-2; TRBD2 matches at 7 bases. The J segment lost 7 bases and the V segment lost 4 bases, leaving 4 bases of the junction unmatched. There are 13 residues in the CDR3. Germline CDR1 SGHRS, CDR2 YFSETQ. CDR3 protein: CASSHLADGELFF. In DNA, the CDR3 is TGCGCCAGCAGCCACCTAGCGGACGGGGAGCTGTTTTTT.

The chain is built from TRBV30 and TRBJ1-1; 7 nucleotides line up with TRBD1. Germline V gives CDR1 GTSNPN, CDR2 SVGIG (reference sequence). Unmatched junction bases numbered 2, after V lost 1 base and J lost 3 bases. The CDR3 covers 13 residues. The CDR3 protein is CAWSAGGDTEAFF. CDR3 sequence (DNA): TGTGCCTGGAGTGCAGGGGGAGACACTGAAGCTTTCTTT. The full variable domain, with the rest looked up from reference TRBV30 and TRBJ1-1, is SQTIHQWPATLVQPVGSPLSLECTVEGTSNPNLYWYRQAAGRGLQLLFYSVGIGQISSEVPQNLSASRPQDRQFILSSKKLLLSDSGFYLCAWSAGGDTEAFFGQGTRLTVV.

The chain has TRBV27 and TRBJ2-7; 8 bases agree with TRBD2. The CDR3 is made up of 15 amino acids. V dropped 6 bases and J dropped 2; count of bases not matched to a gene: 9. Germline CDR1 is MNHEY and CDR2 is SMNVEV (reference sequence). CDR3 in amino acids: CASSDPLAEAYEQYF. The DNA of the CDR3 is TGTGCCAGCAGCGATCCACTAGCGGAGGCCTACGAGCAGTACTTC.

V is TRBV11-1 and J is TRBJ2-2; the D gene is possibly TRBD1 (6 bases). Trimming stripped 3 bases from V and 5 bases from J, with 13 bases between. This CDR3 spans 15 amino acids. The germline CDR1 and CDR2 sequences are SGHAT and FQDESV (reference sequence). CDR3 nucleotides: TGTGCCAGCAGCTTTGGCAGGGGCGGGACCGGGGAGCTGTTTTTT. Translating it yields CASSFGRGGTGELFF.

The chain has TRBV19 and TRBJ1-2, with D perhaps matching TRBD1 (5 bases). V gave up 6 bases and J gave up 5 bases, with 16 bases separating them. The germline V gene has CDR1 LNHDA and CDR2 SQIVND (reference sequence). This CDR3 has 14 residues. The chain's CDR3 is CASSPDSRGYGYTF. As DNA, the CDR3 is TGTGCCAGTAGCCCCGACAGTAGGGGATATGGCTACACCTTC.

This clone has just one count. The CDR3 nucleotides are TGTGCCAGCAGCCCTAACCTAGGACAGTCAGGAAAACTGTTTTTT. Protein: CASSPNLGQSGKLFF. V gene TRBV5-4 combines with J gene TRBJ1-4; a possible D gene is TRBD1 (6 bases). This CDR3 region has 15 residues. V gave up 4 bases and J gave up 10 bases, with 20 bases separating them. The V gene's germline CDR1 is SGHNT and CDR2 YYREEE (reference sequence).

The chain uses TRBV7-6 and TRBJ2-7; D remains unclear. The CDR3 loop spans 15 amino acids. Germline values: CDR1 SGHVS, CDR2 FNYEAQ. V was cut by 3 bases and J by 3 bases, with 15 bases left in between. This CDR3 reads CASSFEPGDNYEQYF. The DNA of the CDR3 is TGTGCCAGCAGCTTTGAGCCTGGAGATAACTACGAGCAGTACTTC.